The next 23 T cell receptor beta chains were all read from a single sample in a study of blood T cell repertoires in COVID-19. The repertoire was sequenced with immunoSEQ multiplex PCR; TCRdb's copy has only in-frame clones and lacks some. The sample holds about 160,000 clones, approximately 88% seen once. The specimen sequenced was peripheral blood. Every receptor here comes from a woman aged 80 or older with active or convalescent COVID-19.

The V and J genes are TRBV6-5 and TRBJ2-7; 8 nucleotides match TRBD1. Per the germline V gene, CDR1 is MNHEY and CDR2 is SVGAGI. V lost 5 bases to trimming and J lost 3 bases; unmatched junction nucleotides: 3. The length of the CDR3 is 13 residues. Written as DNA, the CDR3 is TGTGCCAGCAGTAGACAGGGGAACTACGAGCAGTACTTC. It translates to CASSRQGNYEQYF.

J is TRBJ1-1 and V is TRBV27; unclear D gene. Germline V CDR1 and CDR2: MNHEY, SMNVEV (reference sequence). The V end was cut by 5 bases, the J end by 2 bases, with 12 bases between. The CDR3 contains 14 residues. The CDR3 loop reads CASSITAKNTEAFF. CDR3 in DNA: TGTGCCAGCAGTATCACAGCCAAAAACACTGAAGCTTTCTTT.

V usage is TRBV18 and J usage is TRBJ1-1; 9 bases agree with TRBD1. V trimming: 0 bases; J trimming: 4 bases; junction bases outside the gene matches: 9. Per germline, CDR1 KGHSH and CDR2 LQKENI. CDR3 size: 17 residues. The CDR3 DNA sequence: TGTGCCAGCTCACCACCCGCACAGGGGGCGAGGGCCACTGAAGCTTTCTTT. Translation: CASSPPAQGARATEAFF.

The V gene is TRBV6-5, the J gene TRBJ2-6; the D is unclear. The CDR3 has 15 residues. Germline assignment: CDR1 MNHEY and CDR2 SVGAGI. V was clipped by 5 bases and J by 2 bases, with 10 bases between them. The CDR3 region has the DNA TGTGCCAGCAGTCGGTCGGTTGCTGGGGCCAACGTCCTGACTTTC. It encodes CASSRSVAGANVLTF.

V and J are TRBV12-3 or TRBV12-4 and TRBJ2-1; D may be TRBD1 (6 bases). The CDR3 runs to 13 residues. Trimming shortened V by 6 bases and J by 3 bases, and 9 bases separated the two germline ends. CDR3 protein: CASRSDSYNEQFF. In DNA, the CDR3 is TGTGCCAGCAGGTCGGACAGCTACAATGAGCAGTTCTTC.

This clone is a singleton in its sample. Written as DNA, the CDR3 is TGTGCCAGCAGCTTGGGTGAGAGGTCTGGGGCCAACGTCCTGACTTTC. Translation gives CASSLGERSGANVLTF. V usage is TRBV5-5 and J usage is TRBJ2-6; unclear D gene. Per germline, CDR1 SGHKS and CDR2 YYEKEE (reference sequence). The V gene lost 0 bases and the J gene lost 1 base, with 8 bases spanning the gap. CDR3 length: 16 amino acids.

The gene calls are TRBV6-5 and TRBJ1-1, with D uncertain. The CDR3 extends over 15 amino acids. The ends were cut back, 2 bases at V and 0 bases at J, with 10 bases in the middle. CDR1 and CDR2 (germline): MNHEY, SVGAGI. CDR3 coding DNA: TGTGCCAGCAGTTACATCGGACTGCTGAACACTGAAGCTTTCTTT. It codes for CASSYIGLLNTEAFF.

V and J are TRBV4-2 and TRBJ2-3; the match to TRBD1 covers 8 bases. Germline CDR1 reads LGHNA; CDR2 reads YNFKEQ. The CDR3 runs to 15 residues. Trimming cost V 5 bases and J 4 bases; bases outside gene matches: 8. The CDR3, as DNA: TGTGCCAGCAGCAAACCGGGACAGGTTGCAGATACGCAGTATTTT. Its protein is CASSKPGQVADTQYF.

This clone was counted between two and nine times. The J gene is TRBJ1-5, the V gene TRBV19; D possibly corresponds to TRBD1 (5 bases). Germline V gene data show CDR1 as LNHDA and CDR2 as SQIVND (reference sequence). Trimming took 6 bases from V and 2 from J, leaving 20 bases between them. This CDR3 region has 17 residues. CDR3 sequence: CASSLGSGSFGNQPQHF. The CDR3 coding sequence is TGTGCCAGTAGCCTAGGGTCAGGGTCCTTCGGCAATCAGCCCCAGCATTTT.

The chain combines TRBV5-4 with TRBJ1-1; D is unresolved. V lost 0 bases and J lost 4, with 7 bases in between. CDR3 length: 13 amino acids. Germline assignment: CDR1 SGHNT and CDR2 YYREEE (reference sequence). The CDR3 nucleotides read TGTGCCAGCAGCTTGGACAGTATCACTGAAGCTTTCTTT. It codes for CASSLDSITEAFF.

This chain links TRBV7-2 with TRBJ2-7; 8 nucleotides match TRBD1. V shed 1 base, J shed 6 bases, and the junction held 11 bases outside the gene matches. Germline V lookup: CDR1 SGHTA, CDR2 FQGNSA. The CDR3 is made up of 16 amino acids. The CDR3 spells CASSLGGQGLGFEQYF. CDR3 in DNA: TGTGCCAGCAGCTTAGGTGGACAGGGATTGGGTTTCGAGCAGTACTTC.

V is TRBV5-4 and J is TRBJ2-3; D call uncertain. Germline CDR1 reads SGHNT; CDR2 reads YYREEE (reference sequence). The CDR3 has 13 residues. V was pared by 4 bases and J by 4 bases, with 10 bases between. As DNA, the CDR3 is TGTGCCAGCAGCCCCAGGCAGGCAGATACGCAGTATTTT. Translating it yields CASSPRQADTQYF.

This clone was seen a handful of times. The chain's CDR3 is CASSLQGNGANVLTF. CDR3 sequence (DNA): TGCGCCAGCAGCTTACAGGGTAATGGGGCCAACGTCCTGACTTTC. V and J are TRBV5-1 and TRBJ2-6; TRBD1 is a possible D gene (6 bases). CDR3 size: 15 residues. The germline V gene encodes CDR1 SGHRS and CDR2 YFSETQ. V lost 2 bases and J lost 3, with 9 bases in between. Combining the CDR3 with reference TRBV5-1 and TRBJ2-6 gives the whole variable domain KAGVTQTPRYLIKTRGQQVTLSCSPISGHRSVSWYQQTPGQGLQFLFEYFSETQRNKGNFPGRFSGRQFSNSRSEMNVSTLELGDSALYLCASSLQGNGANVLTFGAGSRLTVL.

CDR3 DNA: TGTGCCAGCAGCTTTGCGCTGGGGGGGAGATGCACAGATACGCAGTATTTT. Protein: CASSFALGGRCTDTQYF. The chain links TRBV12-1 to TRBJ2-3; the DNA was not used to check the table's D call, TRBD2. TRBV12-1 is a pseudogene locus. This CDR3 has 17 residues.

Of note for this clone: One end of the junction varies from germline; a read error may be responsible. The rearrangement uses TRBV5-3 and TRBJ1-1; possibly TRBD1 for D (6 bases). TRBV5-3 is an ORF, with its function uncertain. The CDR3 is 17 residues long. The CDR3 spells CARRLEPAGERGTEAFF. CDR3 nucleotide sequence: TGTGCCAGAAGATTGGAGCCCGCAGGGGAAAGGGGAACTGAAGCTTTCTTT.

As for this clone: Compared with germline, one end of the junction differs, possibly owing to a read error. The CDR3: CASSLGRGTGELFF. The CDR3, as DNA: TGTGCTAGCAGCTTAGGGAGGGGAACCGGGGAGCTGTTTTTT. The chain employs TRBV7-7 and TRBJ2-2; 7 positions match TRBD2. The CDR3 has 14 amino acids. Germline CDR1 SSHAT, CDR2 FNYEAQ (reference sequence).

This clone was seen a handful of times. V usage is TRBV11-2 and J usage is TRBJ1-2, with D uncertain. V lost 8 bases and J lost 1, with 5 bases in between. The germline V gene has CDR1 SGHAT and CDR2 FQNNGV. This CDR3 is built from 11 residues. CDR3 nucleotide sequence: TGTGCCAGCGGAGTTAACTATGGCTACACCTTC. Its protein product is CASGVNYGYTF.

The V call is TRBV19, the J call TRBJ1-1; TRBD1 is a possible D gene (5 bases). Germline V gene lookup returns CDR1 LNHDA and CDR2 SQIVND (reference sequence). There are 14 residues in the CDR3. The V gene lost 4 bases and the J gene lost 0 bases, with 9 bases spanning the gap. CDR3 bases: TGTGCCAGTAGTAAAGGACATCTGAACACTGAAGCTTTCTTT. This gives the protein CASSKGHLNTEAFF.

V usage is TRBV6-1 and J usage is TRBJ1-5; possibly TRBD1 for D (5 bases). The length of the CDR3 is 15 residues. V lost 2 bases and J lost 6, with 14 bases in between. The germline V gene has CDR1 MNHNS and CDR2 SASEGT. The CDR3 protein is CASSERGGFGQPQHF. The CDR3 bases are TGTGCCAGCAGTGAAAGGGGAGGTTTCGGTCAGCCCCAGCATTTT.

The CDR3 nucleotides read TGTGCCAGCTCAAATCTTCTCGGGGGATTAACTGGAAACACCATATATTTT. As protein: CASSNLLGGLTGNTIYF. The rearrangement links TRBV18 to TRBJ1-3; a possible D gene is TRBD1 (5 bases). The CDR3 is 17 amino acids. Germline CDR1 and CDR2: KGHSH and LQKENI. Between the trimmed V and J ends, which lost 5 bases and 2 bases, there was a span of 19 bases. The full variable domain, its missing parts supplied by reference TRBV18 and TRBJ1-3, is NAGVMQNPRHLVRRRGQEARLRCSPMKGHSHVYWYRQLPEEGLKFMVYLQKENIIDESGMPKERFSAEFPKEGPSILRIQQVVRGDSAAYFCASSNLLGGLTGNTIYFGEGSWLTVV.

This rearrangement joins TRBV11-2 to TRBJ1-1; the D is unclear. V was shortened by 5 bases and J by 1 base, with 8 bases between the two germline ends. This CDR3 comprises 13 residues. The germline V gene has CDR1 SGHAT and CDR2 FQNNGV. The CDR3 coding sequence is TGTGCCAGCAGCGCGCAGGAGAACACTGAAGCTTTCTTT. It codes for CASSAQENTEAFF.

The chain links TRBV6-5 to TRBJ1-1; the D is unclear. Germline V lookup: CDR1 MNHEY, CDR2 SVGAGI. This CDR3 has 12 amino acids. Trimming took off 2 bases at V and 8 bases at J, with 9 bases between the two ends. CDR3 protein: CASSYRWREAFF. CDR3 nucleotides: TGTGCCAGCAGTTACAGGTGGAGAGAAGCTTTCTTT.

This rearrangement joins TRBV3-1 (or the pseudogene TRBV3-2) to TRBJ1-6; D is unresolved. Germline V gene data show CDR1 as LGHDT and CDR2 as YNNKEL (reference sequence). CDR3 size: 15 residues. V lost 3 bases, J lost 10 bases, and 16 bases lay in between. Here the CDR3 DNA reads TGTGCCAGCAGCCAGAGAACCCCCGGAGGCTCACCCCTCCACTTT. Its translation is CASSQRTPGGSPLHF.